Only one count was recorded for the clone carrying this T cell receptor beta chain. These data originate in a study of blood T cell repertoires in COVID-19. Study overall: Acute and convalescent COVID-19 specimens originated in the United States, Italy and Spain. T cells, B-cell-depleted T cells, or PBMCs provided the cDNA or gDNA that served as material.

Per the original methods: Reference gene primer amplification in the assay estimated nucleated cell counts. Repertoires were generated with immunoSEQ multiplex PCR, while TCRdb's copy carries only in-frame clones and drops some. Clone size and V and J calls were adopted from that table, with D and trimming inferred from the DNA. Among more than 150,000 clones listed, approximately 80% were seen once. The sequenced sample was peripheral blood. The source of this sequence is a woman aged 60-75 years with acute or convalescent COVID-19.

The CDR3 DNA reads as TGTGCCTGGAGCGTACGGCAGGGCGTTTATAGCAATCAGCCCCAGCATTTT. This codes for CAWSVRQGVYSNQPQHF. The V call is TRBV30, the J call TRBJ1-5; possibly TRBD1 for D (5 bases). The CDR3 extends over 17 amino acids. The V and J ends lost 3 bases and 0 bases respectively, with 18 bases between them. CDR1 and CDR2 from the germline V gene are GTSNPN and SVGIG (reference sequence).